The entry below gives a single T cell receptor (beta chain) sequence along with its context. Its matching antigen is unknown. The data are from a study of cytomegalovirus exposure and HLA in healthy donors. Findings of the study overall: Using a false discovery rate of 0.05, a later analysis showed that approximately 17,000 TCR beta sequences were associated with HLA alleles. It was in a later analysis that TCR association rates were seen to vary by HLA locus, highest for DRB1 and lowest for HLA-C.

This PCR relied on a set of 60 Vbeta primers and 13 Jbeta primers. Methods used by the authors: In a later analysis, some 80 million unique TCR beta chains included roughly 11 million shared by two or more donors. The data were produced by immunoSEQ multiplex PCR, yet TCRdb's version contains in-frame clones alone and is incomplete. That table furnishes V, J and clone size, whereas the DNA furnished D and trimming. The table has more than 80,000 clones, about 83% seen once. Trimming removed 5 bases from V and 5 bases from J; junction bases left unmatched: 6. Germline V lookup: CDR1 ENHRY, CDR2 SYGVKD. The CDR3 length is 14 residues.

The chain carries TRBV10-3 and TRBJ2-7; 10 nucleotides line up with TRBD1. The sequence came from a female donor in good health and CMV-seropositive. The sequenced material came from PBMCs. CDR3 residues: CAISNGDRGNEQYF. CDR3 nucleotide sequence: TGTGCCATCAGTAACGGGGACAGGGGAAACGAGCAGTACTTC.